Below are 14 T cell receptor beta chains sequenced from a single sample in a study of T cells in Graves' hyperthyroidism and ophthalmopathy. TCR beta CDR3 region amplification was performed from RNA transcripts. The TCR CDR3 was amplified in a first-round RT-PCR using the HTBI primer set. TCRdb processed the multiplex PCR reads anew with MiXCR; each CDR3 protein has one entry. This table holds hundreds of thousands of distinct CDR3 sequences, around 13% found once. The sample was blood. Receptors originate from a woman in her forties with Graves' ophthalmopathy.

The chain is built from TRBV6-1 and TRBJ1-1; 7 nucleotides align to TRBD1. With V trimmed by 6 bases and J by 11 bases, 21 bases remained unmatched. Looked up from germline, CDR1 is MNHNS and CDR2 is SASEGT. This CDR3 comprises 16 residues. The DNA for the CDR3 is TGTGCCAGCAGAGGACAGGACAGGAGGCGATCGGGCTCGGCTTTCTTT. This encodes CASRGQDRRRSGSAFF.

The chain employs TRBV19 and TRBJ2-3, with 10 bases lining up with TRBD2. V was clipped by 2 bases and J by 1 base; unmatched bases: 3. This CDR3 spans 16 amino acids. CDR1 and CDR2 from the germline V gene are LNHDA and SQIVND (reference sequence). The CDR3 nucleotides read TGTGCCAGTAGTATAAAAACTAGCGGGGGCACAGATACGCAGTATTTT. Amino acids: CASSIKTSGGTDTQYF.

Ten or more counts support this clonotype. The V and J genes are TRBV28 and TRBJ2-3; D might be TRBD2 (6 bases). CDR3 length: 17 amino acids. CDR1 and CDR2 from the germline V gene are MDHEN and SYDVKM. V shed 6 bases and J shed 1 base, with 20 bases lying between them. CDR3: CASREGGALGRTDTQYF. The CDR3 DNA is TGTGCCAGCAGGGAGGGCGGTGCCTTGGGGCGCACAGATACGCAGTATTTT.

This clonotype occurred a few times. This chain connects TRBV15 to TRBJ1-6, with a possible D match to TRBD1 (5 bases). Trimming left V 0 bases short and J 5 bases short, with 8 bases between. The CDR3 runs 15 residues. Per germline, CDR1 LNHNV and CDR2 YYDKDF (reference sequence). CDR3 residues: CATSREQENNSPLHF. CDR3 coding DNA: TGTGCCACCAGCAGAGAACAGGAAAATAATTCACCCCTCCACTTT.

At least ten counts were recorded for this clonotype. The V gene is TRBV12-5, the J gene TRBJ2-1, with D tentatively TRBD2 (5 bases). Trimming shortened V by 2 bases and J by 9 bases, and 8 bases separated the two germline ends. This CDR3 is 12 amino acids long. CDR1 and CDR2 (germline): LGHNT, FRNRAP. CDR3 sequence: CASGLHAGEQFF. Written as DNA, the CDR3 is TGTGCTAGTGGTTTGCATGCGGGTGAGCAGTTCTTC. Supplemented by reference TRBV12-5 and TRBJ2-1, the full variable domain reads DARVTQTPRHKVTEMGQEVTMRCQPILGHNTVFWYRQTMMQGLELLAYFRNRAPLDDSGMPKDRFSAEMPDATLATLKIQPSEPRDSAVYFCASGLHAGEQFFGPGTRLTVL.

This clonotype was counted a few times. This chain links TRBV20-1 with TRBJ1-5, with 7 positions matching TRBD1. Losses at the gene ends were 3 bases for V and 1 base for J; bases not matched to a gene: 9. Per germline, CDR1 DFQATT and CDR2 SNEGSKA (reference sequence). This CDR3 has 16 amino acids. The DNA of the CDR3 is TGCAGTGCTAGGGCAGCTACAGGGGTAAGCAATCAGCCCCAGCATTTT. Translating it yields CSARAATGVSNQPQHF.

The table lists this clonotype with a few counts. The chain links TRBV4-2 to TRBJ2-1; 8 nucleotides agree with TRBD2. The germline gives CDR1 LGHNA, CDR2 YNFKEQ. V lost 2 bases to trimming and J lost 4 bases; unmatched junction nucleotides: 4. This CDR3 is 15 amino acids long. Here the CDR3 reads CASSQSGGTYNEQFF. CDR3 DNA sequence: TGTGCCAGCAGCCAAAGCGGGGGCACTTACAATGAGCAGTTCTTC.

This clonotype was seen a handful of times. V gene TRBV30 combines with J gene TRBJ2-5; the D gene could be TRBD1 or TRBD2 (6 bases each). Germline CDR1 is GTSNPN and CDR2 is SVGIG (reference sequence). Trimming shortened V by 2 bases and J by 3 bases, and 13 bases separated the two germline ends. CDR3 length: 14 residues. CDR3 in DNA: TGTGCCTGGAGTAACGAGGGGGGCGAAGAGACCCAGTACTTC. This codes for CAWSNEGGEETQYF.

This clonotype was seen a single time. A much larger clone sits a single nucleotide away, making a read error possible. The gene calls are TRBV7-6 and TRBJ2-3; D unclear. This CDR3 contains 13 residues. CDR1 is SGHVS and CDR2 is FNYEAQ in the germline V gene. CDR3 nucleotide sequence: TGTCCCAGCAGCTCTGAGTACGCAGATACGCAGTATTTT. This gives the protein CPSSSEYADTQYF.

This clonotype was picked up many times. The chain is built from TRBV29-1 and TRBJ2-5; D remains unclear. CDR1 is SQVTM and CDR2 is ANQGSEA in the germline V gene. Trimming removed 8 bases at V and 2 bases at J, with 12 bases between. CDR3 size: 12 residues. CDR3 sequence (DNA): TGCAGCAGCGCGATGAGTCAAGAGACCCAGTACTTC. The encoded protein is CSSAMSQETQYF.

This clonotype has a handful of counts. The CDR3 loop reads CASSLTLGGTGELFF. The CDR3 DNA reads as TGTGCCAGCAGTTTGACACTTGGAGGCACCGGGGAGCTGTTTTTT. The chain combines TRBV28 with TRBJ2-2; tentatively, D is TRBD2 (5 bases). In germline, CDR1 is MDHEN, CDR2 SYDVKM. Trimming removed 3 bases at V and 4 bases at J, with 12 bases between. This CDR3 region has 15 residues.

The sample holds a few counts of this clonotype. This chain connects TRBV4-1 to TRBJ2-3; 7 positions match TRBD1. CDR3 size: 16 residues. Germline trimming cut 3 bases from V and 1 base from J; bases unmatched to any gene: 7. Germline CDR1 reads MGHRA; CDR2 reads YSYEKL. The CDR3 region is CASSHPQGLGTDTQYF. The CDR3 nucleotides read TGCGCCAGCAGCCACCCACAGGGGTTGGGCACAGATACGCAGTATTTT.

As to this clonotype: Since a much larger clone is just one base distant, this may be a read error. This chain uses TRBV6-1 with TRBJ2-7, with D hard to call. Germline assignment: CDR1 MNHNS and CDR2 SASEGT. The CDR3 is made up of 15 amino acids. This CDR3 is CASGEVRNLESEQYF. For the CDR3, the DNA is TGTGCCAGCGGTGAAGTAAGGAATTTGGAATCCGAGCAGTACTTC.

This clonotype was counted between two and nine times. The chain joins TRBV7-2 to TRBJ2-5; TRBD1 matches at 9 bases. Unmatched junction bases numbered 8, after V lost 4 bases and J lost 5 bases. Germline V gene data show CDR1 as SGHTA and CDR2 as FQGNSA. The CDR3 length is 15 residues. CDR3 sequence reads: CASSWNRGLGETQYF. Written as DNA, the CDR3 is TGTGCCAGCAGCTGGAACAGGGGGCTAGGGGAGACCCAGTACTTC. The complete variable domain, with remaining parts taken from reference TRBV7-2 and TRBJ2-5, reads GAGVSQSPSNKVTEKGKDVELRCDPISGHTALYWYRQSLGQGLEFLIYFQGNSAPDKSGLPSDRFSAERTGGSVSTLTIQRTQQEDSAVYLCASSWNRGLGETQYFGPGTRLLVL.